This record covers a single TCR beta chain. Its antigen is unknown. The data were taken from a study of response to subunit inactivated influenza vaccine. Via MiXCR, TCRdb re-called the RT-PCR reads, giving one row per CDR3 protein. The data contain more than 450,000 distinct CDR3 sequences, roughly 12% of them singletons. V lost 0 bases and J lost 10, with 11 bases in between. The CDR3 has 14 residues. From germline, CDR1 is SGHRS and CDR2 YFSETQ. Study-wide results and caveats: Seasonal influenza vaccination, on each occasion, was suggested by the authors to recruit few new T cells.

The source material was PBMCs from blood, sampled on the day of vaccination. The TCR originated in a middle-aged man who received an inactivated influenza vaccine. J is TRBJ1-6 and V is TRBV5-1; D not certain. CDR3 sequence (DNA): TGCGCCAGCAGCTTGGAAGGATGGCAATCACCCCTCCACTTT. This encodes CASSLEGWQSPLHF.